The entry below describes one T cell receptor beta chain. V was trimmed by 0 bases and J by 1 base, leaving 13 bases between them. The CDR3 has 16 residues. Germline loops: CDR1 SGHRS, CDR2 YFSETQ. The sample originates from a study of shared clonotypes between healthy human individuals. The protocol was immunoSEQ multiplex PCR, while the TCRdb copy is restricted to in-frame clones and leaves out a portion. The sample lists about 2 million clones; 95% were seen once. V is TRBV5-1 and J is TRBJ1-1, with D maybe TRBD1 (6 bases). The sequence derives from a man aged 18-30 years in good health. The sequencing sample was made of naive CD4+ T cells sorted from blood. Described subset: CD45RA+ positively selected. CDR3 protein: CASSLEPTGSNTEAFF. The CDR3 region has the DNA TGCGCCAGCAGCTTGGAACCAACAGGGTCGAACACTGAAGCTTTCTTT.